This TCR beta chain was sequenced for a study of tumor-infiltrating lymphocytes in localized non-small cell lung cancer. Study information: Patients included smokers and never-smokers with various histologies, some sampled after neoadjuvant chemotherapy.

This table comes from immunoSEQ multiplex PCR, and its TCRdb copy is limited to in-frame clones, with some not included. Of 10,000 to 15,000 clones in the sample, about 85% were seen once. Points on this clone: The antigen is not known.

The CDR3 is made up of 19 amino acids. Germline V lookup: CDR1 MGHRA, CDR2 YSYEKL. Trimming removed 3 bases from V and 2 bases from J; junction bases left unmatched: 10. Findings and limits, study-wide: Available tissue quantity limited TCR sequencing to a patient subset. Tumor T-cell fraction was not associated with recurrence-free survival.

The sample comprised lung tumor tissue. This chain joins TRBV4-1 and TRBJ2-5; 15 bases line up with TRBD2. This TCR came from a human donor with non-small cell lung cancer. Here the CDR3 DNA reads TGCGCCAGCAGCCATCCCGGACTAGCGGGGGGGCCATTACAAGAGACCCAGTACTTC. Its translation is CASSHPGLAGGPLQETQYF.